This T cell receptor (beta chain) was captured by sequencing in a study of graft-versus-host responses after intestinal transplantation listed by TCRdb under 2021. The study in broad terms: Multivisceral, liver-intestinal, or isolated intestinal transplants were received by the recipients. Rather than being sequenced by the commercial service, samples from three later patients were sequenced in-house on an Illumina MiSeq and processed with MiXCR. Every recipient was given anti-thymocyte globulin induction, then maintenance tacrolimus and steroids for roughly 3 years. Graft-versus-host and host-versus-graft alloreactive T cell clones were tracked in the graft, circulation and bone marrow after intestinal transplantation using bulk TCR-beta CDR3 sequencing. To identify alloreactive clones, pre-transplant mixed lymphocyte reaction products were sequenced and then compared with unstimulated pre-transplant donor and recipient T cells. A peak of at least 4% donor T cells among recipient peripheral blood mononuclear cells was the definition used for donor T cell macrochimerism. A cohort of under 30 intestinal transplant recipients, including one retransplant, was enrolled, and a few patients lacking pretransplant specimens were excluded. Study-wide findings and limitations: High GvH to HvG T cell clonal ratios were observed in the allografts of patients with donor T cell macrochimerism. The conclusions were limited by the relatively low number and heterogeneity of the intestinal transplant patients. Early after transplant, peak levels of circulating GvH clones were associated with declines in HvG clones. GvH clones were detected in recipient bone marrow, and some appeared earlier in ileal mucosa or blood, consistent with an intestinal mucosal origin.

To prepare the library, the immunoSEQ multiplex PCR assay was applied. For most patients, genomic DNA was isolated using the Qiagen DNeasy Blood and Tissue Kit and was shipped frozen to Adaptive Biotechnologies for TCR sequencing. For most patients, high-throughput TCR-beta CDR3 sequencing of genomic DNA was performed by Adaptive Biotechnologies. The authors processed their data as follows. TCR sequencing data were retrieved from Adaptive's ImmunoSEQ software for roughly 17 patients, whereas three other patients were processed with MiXCR and VDJtools. To correct CD4 versus CD8 sorting errors, any sequence found in both subsets at a frequency ratio below 5:1 was removed. Because the origin of CDR3 nucleotide sequences shared between donor and recipient could not be assigned, those sequences were removed. To count as alloreactive, a clone needed at least 2-fold expansion over unstimulated cells and a minimum CFSE-low frequency of 0.002% (template counts) or 0.001% (read counts). Mappable clones were those detected in sequenced pre-transplant spleen, lymph node, or MLR CFSE-low populations of the donor or recipient. The cumulative frequency of alloreactive clones was calculated as a percentage of all sequences, weighted by copy number. TCRdb limited this immuneACCESS table to in-frame rearrangements with V and J called. A share of clones is missing; checked studies link under half to unresolved V genes, and the rest is unexplained. V and J calls and clone size are those listed in that table; D and trimming were worked out from the DNA. Present in this sample are about 120,000 clones, 90% to 95% of which were seen just once. Around 0.12% of the sample is held by the ten biggest clonotypes.

The cysteine opens and the phenylalanine closes a CDR3 of 14 amino acids. The kept DNA is CDR3 alone, 42 bases in frame from the first base. V is pared back by 1 base and J by 0 bases, with 7 bases lying between the germline termini. For CDR1 and CDR2, the germline V gene (reference sequence) lists SGHAT and FQDESV. The time point label for this specimen denotes: cells obtained before transplantation from donor or recipient. CD3+CD4+ and CD3+CD8+ populations were FACS-sorted from unstimulated pre-transplant donor and recipient cells taken from spleen or lymph nodes. In the case of this clone: What this receptor recognizes is not known. Base qualities are not recorded, but no much larger clone differs from it by a single base.

Recombination joined TRBV11-1 with TRBJ2-7; the D segment could be TRBD1, given 5 matching bases. Sequenced material: unstimulated CD4+ T cells sorted from spleen or lymph node cells, taken before intestinal transplant. The clonotype was recovered from a human donor who received an intestinal transplant. The DNA is as follows: TGTGCCAGCAGCTTAGGTACAGGCTCCTACGAGCAGTACTTC. It translates as CASSLGTGSYEQYF.